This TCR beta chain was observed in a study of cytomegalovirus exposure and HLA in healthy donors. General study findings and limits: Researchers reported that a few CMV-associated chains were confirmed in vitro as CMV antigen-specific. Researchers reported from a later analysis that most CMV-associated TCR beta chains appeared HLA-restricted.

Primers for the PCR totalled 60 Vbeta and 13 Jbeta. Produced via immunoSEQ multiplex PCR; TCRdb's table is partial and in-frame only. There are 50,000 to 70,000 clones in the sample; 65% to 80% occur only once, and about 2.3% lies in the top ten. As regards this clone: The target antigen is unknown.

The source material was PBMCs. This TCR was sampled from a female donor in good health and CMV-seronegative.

Here the CDR3 DNA reads TGTGCCACCAGCAGAGACAGGGTACGTCAGCCCCAGCATTTT. Protein product: CATSRDRVRQPQHF. V and J are TRBV15 and TRBJ1-5; a possible D gene is TRBD1 (5 bases). The CDR3 consists of 14 residues. Trimming left V 0 bases short and J 6 bases short, with 9 bases between. The V gene's germline CDR1 is LNHNV and CDR2 YYDKDF (reference sequence).